This note documents a single T cell receptor (beta chain) sequence. Its cognate antigen is unknown. This sample stems from a study of response to subunit inactivated influenza vaccine. General observations from the study: Only a handful of new T cells, the authors suggested, are recruited with each seasonal influenza vaccination.

Germline V gives CDR1 LGHNA, CDR2 YSLEER. The CDR3 loop spans 17 amino acids. Losses at the gene ends were 0 bases for V and 3 bases for J; bases not matched to a gene: 5. TCRdb re-analysed the RT-PCR reads in MiXCR, keeping a single row per CDR3 protein. This repertoire shows 400,000 to 650,000 distinct CDR3 sequences, about 7.2% found once; its top ten account for around 12%. The material was PBMCs from blood, obtained around 25 months after vaccination. This rearrangement joins TRBV4-3 to TRBJ2-5; 12 positions agree with TRBD2. The sequence came from a man aged 50-75 years who received an inactivated influenza vaccine. The CDR3 loop is CASSQDRLAGGKETQYF. CDR3 DNA sequence: TGCGCCAGCAGCCAAGATCGGCTAGCGGGGGGGAAAGAGACCCAGTACTTC.